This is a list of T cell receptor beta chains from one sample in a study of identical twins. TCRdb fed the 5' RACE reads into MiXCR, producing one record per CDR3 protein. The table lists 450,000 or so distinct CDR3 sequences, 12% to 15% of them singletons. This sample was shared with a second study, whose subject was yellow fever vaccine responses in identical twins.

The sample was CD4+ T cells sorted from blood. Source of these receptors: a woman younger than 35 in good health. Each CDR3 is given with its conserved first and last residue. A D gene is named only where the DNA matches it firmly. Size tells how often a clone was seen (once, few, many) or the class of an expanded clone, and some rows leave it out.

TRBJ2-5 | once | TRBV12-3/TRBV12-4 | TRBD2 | TGTGCCAGCAGTTTAGTCCTAGCGGGGGGGCCAGGGGGCCAAGAGACCCAGTACTTC | CASSLVLAGGPGGQETQYF
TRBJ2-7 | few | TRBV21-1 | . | TGTGCCAGCAGCAACGAAGGGGAAGGCTACGAGCAGTACTTC | CASSNEGEGYEQYF
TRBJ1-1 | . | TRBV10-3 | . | TGTGCCATCAGTGAAACTGACACTGAAGCTTTCTTT | CAISETDTEAFF
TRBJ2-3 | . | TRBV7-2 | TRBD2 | TGTGCCAGCAGCTTAGGCCAGCGGGGCTTCACAGATACGCAGTATTTT | CASSLGQRGFTDTQYF
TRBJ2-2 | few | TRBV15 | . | TGTGCCACCAGCAGAGATCAGGGCACCGGGGAGCTGTTTTTT | CATSRDQGTGELFF
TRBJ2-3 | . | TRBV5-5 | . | TGTGCCAGCAGTGGGGGTGTATTCACAGATACGCAGTATTTT | CASSGGVFTDTQYF
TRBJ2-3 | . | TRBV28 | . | TGTGCCAGCAGCTCCTACAGTGATAGCACAGATACGCAGTATTTT | CASSSYSDSTDTQYF
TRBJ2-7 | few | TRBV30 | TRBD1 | TGTGCCTGGAGTGGAGGGGGACAGGGGGGCCACGGGCAGTACTTC | CAWSGGGQGGHGQYF
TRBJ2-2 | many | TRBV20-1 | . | TGCAGTGGATACGGAAACACCGGGGAGCTGTTTTTT | CSGYGNTGELFF
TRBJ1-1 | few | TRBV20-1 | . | TGCAGTGCTTCCCAGCCCACTGAAGCTTTCTTT | CSASQPTEAFF
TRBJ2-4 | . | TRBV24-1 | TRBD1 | TGTGCCACCAGTGATCCTCGACAGGGTGGGAGAGTTCAGTACTTC | CATSDPRQGGRVQYF
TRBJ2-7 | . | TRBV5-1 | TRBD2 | TGCGCCAGCAGGCCCGGGACTACCTACGAGCAGTACTTC | CASRPGTTYEQYF
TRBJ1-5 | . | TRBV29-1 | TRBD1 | TGCAGCGTTGGGGACAGCCTTAGCAATCAGCCCCAGCATTTT | CSVGDSLSNQPQHF
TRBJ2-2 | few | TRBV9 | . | TGTGCCAGCAGCATTACAGCACTTTCGAACACCGGGGAGCTGTTTTTT | CASSITALSNTGELFF
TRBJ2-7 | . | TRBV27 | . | TGTGCCAGCAGTTTAAACTCAGGCCCCTCCTCTTCCTACGAGCAGTACTTC | CASSLNSGPSSSYEQYF
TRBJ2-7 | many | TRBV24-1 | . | TGTGCCACCAGTGATCCCTTCACCTACGAGCAGTACTTC | CATSDPFTYEQYF
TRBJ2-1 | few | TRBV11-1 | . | TGTGCCAGCAGCTTAGTCCCGGGGGACTCCTACAATGAGCAGTTCTTC | CASSLVPGDSYNEQFF